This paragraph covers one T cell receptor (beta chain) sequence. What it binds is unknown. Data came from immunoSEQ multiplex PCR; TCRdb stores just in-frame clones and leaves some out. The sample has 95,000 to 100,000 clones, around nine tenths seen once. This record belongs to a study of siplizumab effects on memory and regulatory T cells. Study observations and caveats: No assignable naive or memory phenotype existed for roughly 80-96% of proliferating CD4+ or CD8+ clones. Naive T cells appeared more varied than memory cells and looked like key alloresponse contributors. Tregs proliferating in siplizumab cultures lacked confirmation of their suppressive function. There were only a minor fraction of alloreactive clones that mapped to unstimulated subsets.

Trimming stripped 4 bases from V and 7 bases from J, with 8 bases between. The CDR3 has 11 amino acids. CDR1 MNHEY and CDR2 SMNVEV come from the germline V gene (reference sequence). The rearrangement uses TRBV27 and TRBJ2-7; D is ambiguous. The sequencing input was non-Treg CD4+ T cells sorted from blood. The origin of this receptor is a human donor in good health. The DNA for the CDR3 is TGTGCCAGCAGTTCCCGCCCAGAGCAGTACTTC. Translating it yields CASSSRPEQYF.